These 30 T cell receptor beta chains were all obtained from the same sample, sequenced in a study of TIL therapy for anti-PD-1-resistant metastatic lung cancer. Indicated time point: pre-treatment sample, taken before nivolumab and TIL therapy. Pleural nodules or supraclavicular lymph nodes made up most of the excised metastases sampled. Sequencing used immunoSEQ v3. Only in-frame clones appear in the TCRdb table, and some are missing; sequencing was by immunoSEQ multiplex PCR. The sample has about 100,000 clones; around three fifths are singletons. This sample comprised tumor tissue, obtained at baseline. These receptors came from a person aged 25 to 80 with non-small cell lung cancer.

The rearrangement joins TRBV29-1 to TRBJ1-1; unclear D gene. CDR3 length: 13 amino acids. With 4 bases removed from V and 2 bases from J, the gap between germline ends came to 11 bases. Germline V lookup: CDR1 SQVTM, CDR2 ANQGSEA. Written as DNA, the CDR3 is TGCAGCGTTGCCATAGGCTTAAACACTGAAGCTTTCTTT. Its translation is CSVAIGLNTEAFF.

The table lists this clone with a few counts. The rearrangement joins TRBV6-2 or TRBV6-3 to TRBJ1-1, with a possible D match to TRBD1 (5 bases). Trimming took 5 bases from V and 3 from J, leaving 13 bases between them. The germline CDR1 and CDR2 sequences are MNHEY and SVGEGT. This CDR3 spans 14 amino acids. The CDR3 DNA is TGTGCCAGCAGTCCGCTGCTCAGGGACACTGAAGCTTTCTTT. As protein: CASSPLLRDTEAFF.

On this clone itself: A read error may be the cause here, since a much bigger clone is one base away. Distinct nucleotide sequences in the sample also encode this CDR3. The CDR3 nucleotides read TGTGCCAGCAGCCTAAGGACGGACTCTGGGGCCAACGTCCTGACTTTC. It specifies CASSLRTDSGANVLTF. V usage is TRBV3-1 (or the pseudogene TRBV3-2) and J usage is TRBJ2-6; D unresolved. The V end lost 4 bases, the J end lost 0 bases, and 10 bases lay between the germline ends. This CDR3 is built from 16 residues. The germline gives CDR1 LGHDT, CDR2 YNNKEL (reference sequence).

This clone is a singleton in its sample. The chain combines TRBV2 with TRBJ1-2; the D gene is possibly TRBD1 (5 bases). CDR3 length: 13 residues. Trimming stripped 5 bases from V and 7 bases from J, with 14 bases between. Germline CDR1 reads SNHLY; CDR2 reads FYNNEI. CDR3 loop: CASSQKQVLGYTF. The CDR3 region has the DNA TGTGCCAGCAGTCAAAAACAGGTACTTGGCTACACCTTC. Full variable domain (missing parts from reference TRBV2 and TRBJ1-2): EPEVTQTPSHQVTQMGQEVILRCVPISNHLYFYWYRQILGQKVEFLVSFYNNEISEKSEIFDDQFSVERPDGSNFTLKIRSTKLEDSAMYFCASSQKQVLGYTFGSGTRLTVV.

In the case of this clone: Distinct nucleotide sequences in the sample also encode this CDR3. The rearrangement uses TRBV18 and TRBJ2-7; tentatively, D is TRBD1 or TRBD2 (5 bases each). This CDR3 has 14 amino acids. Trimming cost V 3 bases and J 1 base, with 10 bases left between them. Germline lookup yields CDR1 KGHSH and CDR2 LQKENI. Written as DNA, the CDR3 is TGTGCCAGCTCACCCGGGACCGGGTCCTACGAGCAGTACTTC. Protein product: CASSPGTGSYEQYF. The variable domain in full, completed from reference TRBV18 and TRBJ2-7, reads NAGVMQNPRHLVRRRGQEARLRCSPMKGHSHVYWYRQLPEEGLKFMVYLQKENIIDESGMPKERFSAEFPKEGPSILRIQQVVRGDSAAYFCASSPGTGSYEQYFGPGTRLTVT.

CDR3 region: CASSTRPEGTGELFF. CDR3 bases: TGCGCCAGCAGCACGAGACCAGAAGGTACCGGGGAGCTGTTTTTT. The rearrangement links TRBV5-1 to TRBJ2-2; D remains unclear. The CDR3 spans 15 residues. Germline V gene data show CDR1 as SGHRS and CDR2 as YFSETQ. V was pared by 4 bases and J by 5 bases, with 15 bases between.

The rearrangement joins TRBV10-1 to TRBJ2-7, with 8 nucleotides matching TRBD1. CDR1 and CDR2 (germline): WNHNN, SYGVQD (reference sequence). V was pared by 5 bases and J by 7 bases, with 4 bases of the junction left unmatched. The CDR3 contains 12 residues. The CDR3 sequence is CASSQQGGEQYF. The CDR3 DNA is TGCGCCAGCAGTCAACAGGGGGGAGAGCAGTACTTC.

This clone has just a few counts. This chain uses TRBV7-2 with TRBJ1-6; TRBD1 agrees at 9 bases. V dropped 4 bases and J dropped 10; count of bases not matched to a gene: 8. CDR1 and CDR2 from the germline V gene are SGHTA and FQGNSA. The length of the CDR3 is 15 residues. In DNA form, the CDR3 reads TGTGCCAGCAGCTCCACCGGGACAGGGAACTCACCCCTCCACTTT. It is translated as CASSSTGTGNSPLHF.

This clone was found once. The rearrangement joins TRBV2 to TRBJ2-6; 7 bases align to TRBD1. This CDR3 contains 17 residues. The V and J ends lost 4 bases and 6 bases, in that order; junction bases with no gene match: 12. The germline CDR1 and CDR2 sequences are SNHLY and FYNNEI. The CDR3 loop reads CASSGQGITLVANVLTF. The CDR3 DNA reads TGTGCCAGCAGTGGACAGGGTATTACCCTTGTGGCCAACGTCCTGACTTTC.

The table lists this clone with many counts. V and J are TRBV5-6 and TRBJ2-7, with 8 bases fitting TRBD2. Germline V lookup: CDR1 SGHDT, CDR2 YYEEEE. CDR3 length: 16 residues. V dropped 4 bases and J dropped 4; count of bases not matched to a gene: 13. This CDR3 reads CASSLRWPSGSYEQYF. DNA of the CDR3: TGTGCCAGCAGCCTACGCTGGCCTAGCGGGTCGTACGAGCAGTACTTC.

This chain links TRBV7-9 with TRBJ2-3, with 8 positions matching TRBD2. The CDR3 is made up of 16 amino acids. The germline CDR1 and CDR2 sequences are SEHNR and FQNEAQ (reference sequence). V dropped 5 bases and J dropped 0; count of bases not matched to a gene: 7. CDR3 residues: CASSRELAASTDTQYF. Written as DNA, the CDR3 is TGTGCCAGCAGCAGAGAACTAGCGGCTAGCACAGATACGCAGTATTTT.

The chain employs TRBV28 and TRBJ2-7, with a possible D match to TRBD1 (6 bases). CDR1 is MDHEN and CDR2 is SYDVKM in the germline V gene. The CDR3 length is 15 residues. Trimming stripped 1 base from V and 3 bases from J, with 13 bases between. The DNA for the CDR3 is TGTGCCAGCAGTTTATTTCGTACAGGGAACTACGAGCAGTACTTC. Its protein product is CASSLFRTGNYEQYF.

CDR3 DNA: TGTGCCAGCAGCTTAGCAAATTCAGGCAATGAGCAGTTCTTC. This encodes CASSLANSGNEQFF. The genes are TRBV11-2 and TRBJ2-1; unclear D gene. CDR1 and CDR2 (germline): SGHAT, FQNNGV. Trimming removed 1 base from V and 6 bases from J, with 10 bases in between. The CDR3 consists of 14 residues.

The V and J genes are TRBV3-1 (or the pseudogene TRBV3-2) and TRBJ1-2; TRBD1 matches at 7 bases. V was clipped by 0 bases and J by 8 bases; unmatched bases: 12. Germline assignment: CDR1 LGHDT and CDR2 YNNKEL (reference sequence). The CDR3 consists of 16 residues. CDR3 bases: TGTGCCAGCAGCCAAGACCCCTCGACAGGGAGGGAAGGCTACACCTTC. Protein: CASSQDPSTGREGYTF.

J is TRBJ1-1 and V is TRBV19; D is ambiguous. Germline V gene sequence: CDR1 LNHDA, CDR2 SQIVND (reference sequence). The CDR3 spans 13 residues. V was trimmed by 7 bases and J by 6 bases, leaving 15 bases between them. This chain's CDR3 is CASTHGDVPEAFF. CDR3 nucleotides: TGTGCCAGTACCCATGGAGATGTACCTGAAGCTTTCTTT.

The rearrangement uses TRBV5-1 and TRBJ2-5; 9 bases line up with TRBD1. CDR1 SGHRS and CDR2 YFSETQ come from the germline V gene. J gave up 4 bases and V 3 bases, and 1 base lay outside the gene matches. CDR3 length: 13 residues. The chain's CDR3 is CASSSQGAETQYF. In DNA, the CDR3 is TGCGCCAGCAGCTCACAGGGGGCAGAGACCCAGTACTTC.

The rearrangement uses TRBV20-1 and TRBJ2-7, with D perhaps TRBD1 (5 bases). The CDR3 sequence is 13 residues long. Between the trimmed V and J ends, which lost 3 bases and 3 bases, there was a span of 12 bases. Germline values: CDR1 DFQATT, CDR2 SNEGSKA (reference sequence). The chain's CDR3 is CSASSRVIYEQYF. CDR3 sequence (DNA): TGCAGTGCTAGTAGCAGGGTCATCTACGAGCAGTACTTC.

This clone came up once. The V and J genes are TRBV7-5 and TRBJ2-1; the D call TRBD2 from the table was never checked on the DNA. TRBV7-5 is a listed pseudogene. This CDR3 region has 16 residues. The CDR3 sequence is CARSLVAGTQGNEQFF. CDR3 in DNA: TGTGCCAGAAGCTTAGTCGCGGGAACCCAAGGAAATGAGCAGTTCTTC.

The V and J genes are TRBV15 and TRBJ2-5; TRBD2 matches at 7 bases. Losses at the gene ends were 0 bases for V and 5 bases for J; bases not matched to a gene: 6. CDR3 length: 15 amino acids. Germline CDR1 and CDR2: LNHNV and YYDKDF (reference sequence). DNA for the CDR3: TGTGCCACCAGCAGAGATTATCGCGGGAGTGAGACCCAGTACTTC. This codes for CATSRDYRGSETQYF.

The chain's CDR3 is CASSGQQGFSEAFF. The CDR3, as DNA: TGTGCCAGCAGCGGCCAACAGGGGTTCTCTGAAGCTTTCTTT. The chain recombines TRBV9 with TRBJ1-1, with TRBD1 identical over 7 bases. V was clipped by 3 bases and J by 6 bases; unmatched bases: 8. The germline V gene has CDR1 SGDLS and CDR2 YYNGEE. CDR3 length equals 14 residues. The variable domain in full, with the rest retrieved from reference TRBV9 and TRBJ1-1, is DSGVTQTPKHLITATGQRVTLRCSPRSGDLSVYWYQQSLDQGLQFLIQYYNGEERAKGNILERFSAQQFPDLHSELNLSSLELGDSALYFCASSGQQGFSEAFFGQGTRLTVV.

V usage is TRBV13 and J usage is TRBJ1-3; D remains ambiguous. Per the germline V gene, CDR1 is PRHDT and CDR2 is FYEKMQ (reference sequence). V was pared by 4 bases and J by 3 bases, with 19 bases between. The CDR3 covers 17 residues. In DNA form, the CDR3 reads TGTGCCAGCAGCTATTACAGCGCGGGCTCAGTTGGAAACACCATATATTTT. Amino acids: CASSYYSAGSVGNTIYF.

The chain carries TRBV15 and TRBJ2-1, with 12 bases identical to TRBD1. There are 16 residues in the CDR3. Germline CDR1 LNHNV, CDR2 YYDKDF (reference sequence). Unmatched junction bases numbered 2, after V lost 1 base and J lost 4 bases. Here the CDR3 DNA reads TGTGCCACCAGCAGAGGGGACAGGGGGCTTTACAATGAGCAGTTCTTC. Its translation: CATSRGDRGLYNEQFF.

CDR3 residues: CASTGFYEQFF. CDR3 DNA sequence: TGTGCCAGCACTGGGTTCTATGAGCAGTTCTTC. The rearrangement joins TRBV6-5 to TRBJ2-1, with D uncertain. CDR1 is MNHEY and CDR2 is SVGAGI in the germline V gene. V was pared by 7 bases and J by 8 bases, with 9 bases between. CDR3 size: 11 residues.

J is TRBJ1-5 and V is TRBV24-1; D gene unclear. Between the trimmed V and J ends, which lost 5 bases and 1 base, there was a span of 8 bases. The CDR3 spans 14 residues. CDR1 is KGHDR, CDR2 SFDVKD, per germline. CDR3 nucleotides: TGTGCCACCAGTGGAGGACGGAGCAATCAGCCCCAGCATTTT. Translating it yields CATSGGRSNQPQHF.

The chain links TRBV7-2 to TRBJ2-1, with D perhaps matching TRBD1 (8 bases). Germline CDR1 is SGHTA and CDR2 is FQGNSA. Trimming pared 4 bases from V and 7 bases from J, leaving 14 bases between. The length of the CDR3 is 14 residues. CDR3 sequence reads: CASSSQQGGNEQFF. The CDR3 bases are TGTGCCAGCAGCTCCCAACAGGGGGGGAATGAGCAGTTCTTC.

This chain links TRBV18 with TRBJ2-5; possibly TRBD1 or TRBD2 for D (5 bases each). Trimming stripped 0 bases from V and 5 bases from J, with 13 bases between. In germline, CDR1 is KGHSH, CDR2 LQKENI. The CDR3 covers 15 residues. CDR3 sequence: CASSPPGRDGETQYF. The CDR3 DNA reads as TGTGCCAGCTCACCACCCGGCAGGGACGGGGAGACCCAGTACTTC.

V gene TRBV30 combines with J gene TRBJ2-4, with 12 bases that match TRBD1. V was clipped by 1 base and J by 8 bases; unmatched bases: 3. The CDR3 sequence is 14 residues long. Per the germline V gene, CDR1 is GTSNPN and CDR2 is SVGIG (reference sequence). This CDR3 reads CAWSEGQGAYIQYF. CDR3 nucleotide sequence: TGTGCCTGGAGTGAGGGACAGGGGGCTTACATTCAGTACTTC.

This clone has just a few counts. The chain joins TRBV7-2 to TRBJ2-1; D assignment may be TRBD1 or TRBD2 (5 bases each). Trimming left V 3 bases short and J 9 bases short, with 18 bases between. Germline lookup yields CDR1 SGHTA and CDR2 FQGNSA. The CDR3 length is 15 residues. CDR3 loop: CASSFGGNRKPEQFF. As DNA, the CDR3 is TGTGCCAGCAGCTTTGGGGGAAACAGAAAACCTGAGCAGTTCTTC.

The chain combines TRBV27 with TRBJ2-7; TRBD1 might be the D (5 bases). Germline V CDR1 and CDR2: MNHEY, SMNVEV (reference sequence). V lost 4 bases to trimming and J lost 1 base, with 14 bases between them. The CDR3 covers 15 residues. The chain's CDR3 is CASSSRQLGSYEQYF. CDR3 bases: TGTGCCAGCAGTTCCAGACAGTTAGGGTCCTACGAGCAGTACTTC.

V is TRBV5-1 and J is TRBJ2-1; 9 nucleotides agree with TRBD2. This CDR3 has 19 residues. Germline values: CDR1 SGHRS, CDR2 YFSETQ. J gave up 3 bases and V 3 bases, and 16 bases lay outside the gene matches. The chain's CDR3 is CASSSSGTVSGRSYNEQFF. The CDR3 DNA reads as TGCGCCAGCAGCTCGTCCGGGACGGTTAGCGGGAGAAGCTACAATGAGCAGTTCTTC.